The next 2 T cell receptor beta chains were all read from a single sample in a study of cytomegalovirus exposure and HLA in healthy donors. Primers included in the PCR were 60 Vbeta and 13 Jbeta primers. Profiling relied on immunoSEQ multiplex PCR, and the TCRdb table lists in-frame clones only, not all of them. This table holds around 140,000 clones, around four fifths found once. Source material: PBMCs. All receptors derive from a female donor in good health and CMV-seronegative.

This CDR3 reads CAWTPGQGDTDTQYF. In DNA form, the CDR3 reads TGTGCCTGGACCCCGGGACAGGGGGACACAGATACGCAGTATTTT. This chain connects TRBV30 to TRBJ2-3; 11 bases map to TRBD1. V shed 4 bases and J 2 bases; nucleotides not matched to a gene: 5. CDR1 is GTSNPN and CDR2 is SVGIG in the germline V gene (reference sequence). There are 15 residues in the CDR3.

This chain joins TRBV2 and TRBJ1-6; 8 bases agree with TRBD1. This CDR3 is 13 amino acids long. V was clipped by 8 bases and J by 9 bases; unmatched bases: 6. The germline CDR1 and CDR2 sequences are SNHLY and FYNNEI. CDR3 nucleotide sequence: TGTGCCAGCGTCAGGGACAGGATTTCACCCCTCCACTTT. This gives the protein CASVRDRISPLHF.